This TCR beta chain was captured in a study of identical twins. The CDR3 spans 17 residues. From germline, CDR1 is KGHDR and CDR2 SFDVKD. V was shortened by 3 bases and J by 0 bases, with 13 bases between the two germline ends. Findings and limits, study-wide: Shared out-of-frame alpha sequences (those common to twins) showed excess low generation probability. Invariant MAIT and iNKT cells could partly confound zero-insertion analyses.

Unique molecular identifiers were in the cDNA, with template-switch universal primer binding. TCRdb reprocessed the 5' RACE reads with MiXCR, giving one entry per CDR3 protein. The repertoire consists of hundreds of thousands of distinct CDR3 sequences, with 8.5% to 9.5% occurring once and the leading ten covering more than 0.75%. Turning to this clonotype: Antigen unknown.

These data also featured in a second study, about yellow fever vaccine responses in identical twins.

The specimen sequenced was PBMCs. The chain combines TRBV24-1 with TRBJ2-2; tentative D call: TRBD1 (6 bases). This receptor was identified in a woman younger than 35 in good health. Here the CDR3 reads CATSDIPGHANTGELFF. Here the CDR3 DNA reads TGTGCCACCAGTGATATACCGGGACACGCGAACACCGGGGAGCTGTTTTTT.